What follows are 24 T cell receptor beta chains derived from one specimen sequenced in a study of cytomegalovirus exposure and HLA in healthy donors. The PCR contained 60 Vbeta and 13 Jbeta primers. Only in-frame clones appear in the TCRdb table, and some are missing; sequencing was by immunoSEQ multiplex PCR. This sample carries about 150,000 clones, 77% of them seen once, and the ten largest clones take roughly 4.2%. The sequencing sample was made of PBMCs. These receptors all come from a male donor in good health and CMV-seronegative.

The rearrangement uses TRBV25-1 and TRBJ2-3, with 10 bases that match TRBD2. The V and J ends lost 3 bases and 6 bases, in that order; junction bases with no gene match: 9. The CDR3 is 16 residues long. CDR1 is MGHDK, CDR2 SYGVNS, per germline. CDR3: CASSESSGGRFDTQYF. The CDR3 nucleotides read TGTGCCAGCAGTGAGTCTAGCGGGGGCAGGTTCGATACGCAGTATTTT.

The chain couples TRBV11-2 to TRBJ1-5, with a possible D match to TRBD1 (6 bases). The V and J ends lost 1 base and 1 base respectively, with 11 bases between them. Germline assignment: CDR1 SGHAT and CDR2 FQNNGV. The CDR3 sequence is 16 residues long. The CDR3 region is CASSLGAGVSNQPQHF. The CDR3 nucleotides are TGTGCCAGCAGCTTAGGGGCAGGGGTAAGCAATCAGCCCCAGCATTTT.

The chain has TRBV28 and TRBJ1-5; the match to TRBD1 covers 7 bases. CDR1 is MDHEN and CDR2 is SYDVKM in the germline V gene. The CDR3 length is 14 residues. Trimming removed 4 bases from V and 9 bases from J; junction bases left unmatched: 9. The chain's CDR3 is CASSSGTARMPQHF. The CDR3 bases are TGTGCCAGCAGTTCCGGGACAGCAAGGATGCCCCAGCATTTT. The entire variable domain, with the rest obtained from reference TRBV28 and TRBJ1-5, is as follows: DVKVTQSSRYLVKRTGEKVFLECVQDMDHENMFWYRQDPGLGLRLIYFSYDVKMKEKGDIPEGYSVSREKKERFSLILESASTNQTSMYLCASSSGTARMPQHFGDGTRLSIL.

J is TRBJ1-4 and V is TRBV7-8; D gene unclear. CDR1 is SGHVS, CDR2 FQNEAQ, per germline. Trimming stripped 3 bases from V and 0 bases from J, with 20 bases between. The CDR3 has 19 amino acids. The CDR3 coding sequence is TGTGCCAGCAGCTTTTTCCGGGGTAGGGTCCTTGCAACTAATGAAAAACTGTTTTTT. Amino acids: CASSFFRGRVLATNEKLFF.

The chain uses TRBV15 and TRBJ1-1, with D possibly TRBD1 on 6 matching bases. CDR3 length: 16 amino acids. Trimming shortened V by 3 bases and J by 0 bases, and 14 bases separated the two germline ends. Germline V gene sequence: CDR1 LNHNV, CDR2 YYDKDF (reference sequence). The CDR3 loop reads CATSSALQGVNTEAFF. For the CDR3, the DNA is TGTGCCACCAGCAGCGCATTACAGGGTGTGAACACTGAAGCTTTCTTT. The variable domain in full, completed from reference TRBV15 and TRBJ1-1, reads DAMVIQNPRYQVTQFGKPVTLSCSQTLNHNVMYWYQQKSSQAPKLLFHYYDKDFNNEADTPDNFQSRRPNTSFCFLDIRSPGLGDTAMYLCATSSALQGVNTEAFFGQGTRLTVV.

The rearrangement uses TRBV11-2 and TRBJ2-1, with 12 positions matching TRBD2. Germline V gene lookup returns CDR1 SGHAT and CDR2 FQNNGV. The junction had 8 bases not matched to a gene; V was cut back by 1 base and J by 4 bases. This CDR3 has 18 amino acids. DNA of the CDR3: TGTGCCAGCAGCTTAGGGACTAGCGGGATCGGGAATTACAATGAGCAGTTCTTC. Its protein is CASSLGTSGIGNYNEQFF.

This CDR3 is CASSPPGLAVTDTQYF. The CDR3 DNA sequence: TGTGCCAGCAGCCCCCCCGGGCTAGCGGTCACAGATACGCAGTATTTT. The chain combines TRBV9 with TRBJ2-3; 7 nucleotides agree with TRBD2. From germline, CDR1 is SGDLS and CDR2 YYNGEE. CDR3 length equals 16 residues. V lost 4 bases, J lost 2 bases, and 10 bases stayed unmatched.

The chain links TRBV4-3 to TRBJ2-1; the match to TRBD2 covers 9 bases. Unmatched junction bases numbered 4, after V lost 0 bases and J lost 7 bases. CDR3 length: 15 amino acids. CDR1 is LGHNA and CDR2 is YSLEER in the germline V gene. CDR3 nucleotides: TGCGCCAGCAGCCAAGACCAGACTAGCGGTAATGAGCAGTTCTTC. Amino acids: CASSQDQTSGNEQFF.

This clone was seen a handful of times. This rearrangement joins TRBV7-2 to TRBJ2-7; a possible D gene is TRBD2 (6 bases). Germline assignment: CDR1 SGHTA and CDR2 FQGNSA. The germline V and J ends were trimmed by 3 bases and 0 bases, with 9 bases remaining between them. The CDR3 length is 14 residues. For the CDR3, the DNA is TGTGCCAGCAGCTTGACTAGGGTCTCCTACGAGCAGTACTTC. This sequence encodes CASSLTRVSYEQYF.

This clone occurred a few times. CDR3 bases: TGTGCCAGCAGCTTAGACGGGAGCACAGATACGCAGTATTTT. This sequence encodes CASSLDGSTDTQYF. The chain employs TRBV7-6 and TRBJ2-3, with D hard to call. V was shortened by 1 base and J by 0 bases, with 5 bases between the two germline ends. CDR1 and CDR2 from the germline V gene are SGHVS and FNYEAQ. The CDR3 has 14 amino acids.

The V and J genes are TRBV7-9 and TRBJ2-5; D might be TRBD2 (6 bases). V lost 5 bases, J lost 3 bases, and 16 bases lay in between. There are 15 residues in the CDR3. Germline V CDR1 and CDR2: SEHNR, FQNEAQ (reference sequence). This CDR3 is CASSTRRVPKETQYF. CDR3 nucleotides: TGTGCCAGCAGCACCCGGAGGGTACCCAAAGAGACCCAGTACTTC.

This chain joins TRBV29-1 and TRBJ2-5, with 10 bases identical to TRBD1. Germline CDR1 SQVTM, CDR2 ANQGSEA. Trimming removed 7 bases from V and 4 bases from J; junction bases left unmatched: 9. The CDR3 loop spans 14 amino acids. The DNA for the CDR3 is TGCAGCGCGTCCGGGACAGGGGTGGGAGAGACCCAGTACTTC. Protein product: CSASGTGVGETQYF. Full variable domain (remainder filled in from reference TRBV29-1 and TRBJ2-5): SAVISQKPSRDICQRGTSLTIQCQVDSQVTMMFWYRQQPGQSLTLIATANQGSEATYESGFVIDKFPISRPNLTFSTLTVSNMSPEDSSIYLCSASGTGVGETQYFGPGTRLLVL.

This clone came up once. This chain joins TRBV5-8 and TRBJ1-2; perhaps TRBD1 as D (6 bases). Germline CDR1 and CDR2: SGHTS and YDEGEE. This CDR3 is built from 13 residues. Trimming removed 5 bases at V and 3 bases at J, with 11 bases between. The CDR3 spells CASRHRVDYGYTF. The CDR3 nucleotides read TGTGCCAGCAGACACAGGGTGGACTATGGCTACACCTTC.

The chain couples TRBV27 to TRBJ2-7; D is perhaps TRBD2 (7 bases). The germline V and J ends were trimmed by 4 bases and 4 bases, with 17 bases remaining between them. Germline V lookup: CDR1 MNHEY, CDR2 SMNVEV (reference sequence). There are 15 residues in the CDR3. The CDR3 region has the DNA TGTGCCAGCAGTTCCCTTGGGGGGGCCTCGTACGAGCAGTACTTC. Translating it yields CASSSLGGASYEQYF.

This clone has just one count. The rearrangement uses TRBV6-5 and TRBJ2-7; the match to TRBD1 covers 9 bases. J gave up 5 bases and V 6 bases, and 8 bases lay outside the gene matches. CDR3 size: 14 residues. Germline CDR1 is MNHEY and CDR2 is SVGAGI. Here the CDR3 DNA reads TGTGCCAGCAGACCTGGACAGGGGCGCGACGAGCAGTACTTC. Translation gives CASRPGQGRDEQYF.

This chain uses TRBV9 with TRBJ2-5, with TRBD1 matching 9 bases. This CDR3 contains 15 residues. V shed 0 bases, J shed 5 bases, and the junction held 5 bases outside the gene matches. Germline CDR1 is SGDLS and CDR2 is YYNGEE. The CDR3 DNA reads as TGTGCCAGCAGCGTAGTCGGGACAGGGCACGAGACCCAGTACTTC. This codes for CASSVVGTGHETQYF.

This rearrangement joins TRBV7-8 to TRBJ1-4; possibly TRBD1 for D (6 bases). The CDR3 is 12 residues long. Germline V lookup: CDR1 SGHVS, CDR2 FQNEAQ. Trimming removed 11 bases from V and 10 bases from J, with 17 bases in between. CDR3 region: CAAGGQQGKLFF. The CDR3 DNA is TGTGCCGCGGGGGGGCAGCAAGGAAAACTGTTTTTT.

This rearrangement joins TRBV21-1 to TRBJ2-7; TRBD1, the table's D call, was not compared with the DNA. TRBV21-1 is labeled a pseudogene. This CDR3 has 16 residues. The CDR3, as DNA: TGTGCCAGCAAAAAAGGGACCAACAGGGGTAGGAACGAGCAGTACTTC. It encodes CASKKGTNRGRNEQYF.

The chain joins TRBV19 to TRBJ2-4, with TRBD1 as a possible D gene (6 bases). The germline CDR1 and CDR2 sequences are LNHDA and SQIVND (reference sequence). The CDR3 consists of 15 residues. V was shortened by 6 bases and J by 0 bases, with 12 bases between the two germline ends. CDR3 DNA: TGTGCCAGTAGCTTCAAGGACAGAGCCAAAAACATTCAGTACTTC. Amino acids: CASSFKDRAKNIQYF.

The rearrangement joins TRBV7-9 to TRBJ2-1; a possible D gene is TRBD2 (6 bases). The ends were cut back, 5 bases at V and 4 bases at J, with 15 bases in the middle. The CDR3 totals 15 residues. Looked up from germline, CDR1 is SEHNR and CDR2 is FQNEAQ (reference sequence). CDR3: CASSEGNGGYNEQFF. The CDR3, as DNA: TGTGCCAGCAGCGAAGGGAACGGGGGTTACAATGAGCAGTTCTTC.

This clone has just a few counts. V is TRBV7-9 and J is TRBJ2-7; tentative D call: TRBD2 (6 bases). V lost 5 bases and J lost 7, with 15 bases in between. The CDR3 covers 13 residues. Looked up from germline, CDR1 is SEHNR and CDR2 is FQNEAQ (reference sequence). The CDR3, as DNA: TGTGCCAGCAGCCTCGGGACTGGGAGGGAGCAGTACTTC. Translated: CASSLGTGREQYF.

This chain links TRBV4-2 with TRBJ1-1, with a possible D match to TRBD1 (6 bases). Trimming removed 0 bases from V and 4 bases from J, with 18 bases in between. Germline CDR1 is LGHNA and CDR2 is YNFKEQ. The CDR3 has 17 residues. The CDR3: CASSQEAGAIGSTEAFF. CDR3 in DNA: TGTGCCAGCAGCCAAGAGGCGGGGGCAATTGGGTCCACTGAAGCTTTCTTT.

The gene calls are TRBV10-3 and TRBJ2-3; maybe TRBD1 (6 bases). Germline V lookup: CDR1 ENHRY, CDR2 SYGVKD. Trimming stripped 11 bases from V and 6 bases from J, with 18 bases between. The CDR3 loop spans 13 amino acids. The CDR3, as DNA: TGTGCCGCCGGCTGGGGGCCGTCCGATACGCAGTATTTT. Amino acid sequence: CAAGWGPSDTQYF.

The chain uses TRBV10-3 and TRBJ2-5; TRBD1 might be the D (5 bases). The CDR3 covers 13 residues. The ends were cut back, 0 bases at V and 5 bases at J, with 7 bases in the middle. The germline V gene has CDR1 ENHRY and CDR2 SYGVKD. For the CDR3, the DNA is TGTGCCATCAGTGAGTCGACAGTTGAGACCCAGTACTTC. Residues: CAISESTVETQYF.